These 18 T cell receptor beta chains were all obtained from the same sample, sequenced in a study of blood T cells in healthy people across ages (dated by TCRdb to 2014 to 2015). Library preparation was by 5' RACE. The reads were generated on an Illumina HiSeq 2500. The second PCR ran for roughly 6 to 11 cycles and used a J-beta primer mix along with a sample-barcoded 5' primer. TCRdb itself trimmed the public reads at Q25 with fastp, ran MiXCR and retained productive beta chains. Rows merge per CDR3 protein into single entries with the most common DNA and genes. This sample holds some 710,000 distinct CDR3 sequences; approximately 22% were observed only once. About 22% of the sample lies in the top ten. The sequencing input was blood. The origin of the receptors is a man between 70 and 80 years old in good health.

This clonotype was counted a few times. The CDR3 bases are TGCGCCAGCAGCTTCAACCCCACTAGCGGAGAGACCCAGTACTTC. Amino acids: CASSFNPTSGETQYF. The chain uses TRBV5-1 and TRBJ2-5; 8 bases fit TRBD2. The J segment lost 4 bases and the V segment lost 2 bases, leaving 7 bases of the junction unmatched. Germline lookup yields CDR1 SGHRS and CDR2 YFSETQ. The CDR3 covers 15 residues.

The chain couples TRBV29-1 to TRBJ1-5, with a weak D call TRBD1 (5 bases). The germline V gene has CDR1 SQVTM and CDR2 ANQGSEA. The CDR3 covers 14 residues. Trimming removed 5 bases from V and 6 bases from J, with 17 bases in between. DNA for the CDR3: TGCAGCGTTCAAGTAGGTAGGGGAAGTCAGCCCCAGCATTTT. Its protein product is CSVQVGRGSQPQHF.

There are a few counts of this clonotype. V is TRBV29-1 and J is TRBJ1-1; the D is unclear. Germline lookup yields CDR1 SQVTM and CDR2 ANQGSEA. Between the trimmed V and J ends, which lost 2 bases and 7 bases, there was a span of 8 bases. The CDR3 has 11 amino acids. The CDR3: CSVEWQFEAFF. The CDR3 nucleotides read TGCAGCGTTGAATGGCAGTTTGAAGCTTTCTTT.

This clonotype has only a few counts. This chain links TRBV2 with TRBJ2-1; D unclear. The germline V and J ends were trimmed by 1 base and 2 bases, with 6 bases remaining between them. The CDR3 spans 14 residues. Germline lookup yields CDR1 SNHLY and CDR2 FYNNEI. The CDR3, as DNA: TGTGCCAGCAGTGAAGACTTCCCCTACAATGAGCAGTTCTTC. Amino acids: CASSEDFPYNEQFF.

The rearrangement uses TRBV5-4 and TRBJ1-6, with D possibly matching TRBD1 (5 bases). Per germline, CDR1 SGHNT and CDR2 YYREEE (reference sequence). Trimming cost V 3 bases and J 0 bases, with 13 bases left between them. The CDR3 length is 17 residues. CDR3 coding DNA: TGTGCCAGCAGCTGGGGGATAGGGAGCTCCTATAATTCACCCCTCCACTTT. This encodes CASSWGIGSSYNSPLHF.

This clonotype has a handful of counts. The J gene is TRBJ2-1, the V gene TRBV5-1, with D possibly being TRBD1 or TRBD2 (5 bases each). CDR3 length: 17 amino acids. With 3 bases removed from V and 1 base from J, the gap between germline ends came to 17 bases. Per the germline V gene, CDR1 is SGHRS and CDR2 is YFSETQ. In nucleotides, the CDR3 is TGCGCCAGCAGCTCCGCCGAGGGGCAGTTGTCCTACAATGAGCAGTTCTTC. Encoded protein: CASSSAEGQLSYNEQFF.

This clonotype was counted at least ten times. V and J are TRBV7-9 and TRBJ2-7; D is undetermined. Between the trimmed V and J ends, which lost 2 bases and 5 bases, there was a span of 19 bases. Germline V gives CDR1 SEHNR, CDR2 FQNEAQ (reference sequence). The CDR3 contains 16 residues. The CDR3 bases are TGTGCCAGCAGCTTAAGTTCATCGGAGATCCGGGACGAGCAGTACTTC. Translating it yields CASSLSSSEIRDEQYF.

This clonotype turned up a few times. The gene calls are TRBV4-2 and TRBJ2-3, with 8 bases that match TRBD2. The CDR3 loop spans 19 amino acids. V lost 5 bases and J lost 0; bases outside the gene matches: 16. Looked up from germline, CDR1 is LGHNA and CDR2 is YNFKEQ. CDR3 in DNA: TGTGCCAGCAGCGCATTGGTACCGGGAGGGATCTCCAGCACAGATACGCAGTATTTT. Amino acids: CASSALVPGGISSTDTQYF.

The chain employs TRBV7-8 and TRBJ2-3; 10 nucleotides match TRBD2. The junction had 8 bases not matched to a gene; V was cut back by 5 bases and J by 6 bases. The CDR3 has 15 residues. Germline V gene data show CDR1 as SGHVS and CDR2 as FQNEAQ. CDR3 sequence reads: CASSPFGSGRDTQYF. The CDR3 DNA reads as TGTGCCAGCAGCCCGTTTGGTAGCGGGAGGGATACGCAGTATTTT.

V is TRBV6-4 and J is TRBJ2-1; 7 positions match TRBD2. The ends lost 4 bases at V and 7 bases at J; junction bases unmatched: 16. Germline CDR1 and CDR2: MRHNA and SNTAGT. The CDR3 runs 17 residues. CDR3: CASSVSHTSVSVNEQFF. For the CDR3, the DNA is TGTGCCAGCAGTGTCTCTCATACTAGCGTATCAGTGAATGAGCAGTTCTTC.

This clonotype has a handful of counts. The CDR3 coding sequence is TGTGCCACCAGTGGGGTCGGTGGGAGGAACAATGAGCAGTTCTTC. It codes for CATSGVGGRNNEQFF. The chain carries TRBV24-1 and TRBJ2-1; maybe TRBD2 (6 bases). Trimming left V 5 bases short and J 5 bases short, with 15 bases between. The CDR3 has 15 residues. Germline V CDR1 and CDR2: KGHDR, SFDVKD.

This chain links TRBV27 with TRBJ2-1; D remains unclear. The V gene lost 8 bases and the J gene lost 15 bases, with 17 bases spanning the gap. The V gene's germline CDR1 is MNHEY and CDR2 SMNVEV (reference sequence). The CDR3 has 11 residues. The CDR3 is CASRPGWYSFF. CDR3 bases: TGTGCCAGCCGTCCCGGGTGGTACTCGTTCTTC.

This chain joins TRBV20-1 and TRBJ2-3, with 9 bases that match TRBD2. From germline, CDR1 is DFQATT and CDR2 SNEGSKA (reference sequence). The CDR3 totals 15 residues. The junction had 13 bases not matched to a gene; V was cut back by 0 bases and J by 12 bases. The CDR3 DNA reads TGCAGTGCTAGAGAAGGACTAGCGAGGGTGGGTACACAGTATTTT. Encoded protein: CSAREGLARVGTQYF.

The chain has TRBV5-5 and TRBJ2-3, with D perhaps TRBD1 (6 bases). V was clipped by 3 bases and J by 0 bases, with 14 bases between them. CDR3 length: 16 amino acids. Germline CDR1 reads SGHKS; CDR2 reads YYEKEE (reference sequence). DNA for the CDR3: TGTGCCAGCAGCTCCTTACAGGGTGTTAGCACAGATACGCAGTATTTT. This encodes CASSSLQGVSTDTQYF.

Concerning this clonotype itself: At one of its ends the junction is not consistent with the germline gene, which may arise from a read error. J is TRBJ1-1 and V is TRBV3-1, with D maybe TRBD1 (6 bases). CDR3 length: 15 residues. The germline V gene has CDR1 LGHDT and CDR2 YNNKEL (reference sequence). CDR3 in amino acids: CANSQREGGGTEAFF. CDR3 bases: TGTGCCAACAGCCAAAGGGAAGGGGGTGGCACTGAAGCTTTCTTT.

This chain joins TRBV2 and TRBJ2-5, with TRBD1 matching 10 bases. Trimming at V came to 5 bases and at J to 0 bases, leaving 6 bases not matched to a gene. CDR3 length equals 16 residues. The germline CDR1 and CDR2 sequences are SNHLY and FYNNEI. CDR3 loop: CASSRQGALNQETQYF. The CDR3 nucleotides read TGTGCCAGCAGTCGACAGGGGGCTCTAAACCAAGAGACCCAGTACTTC.

About this clonotype itself: The junction departs from the called germline gene at one end, perhaps through a read error. V and J are TRBV7-2 and TRBJ2-1; 8 bases match TRBD2. The CDR3 covers 18 residues. Germline V gene data show CDR1 as SGHTA and CDR2 as FQGNSA. CDR3 sequence: CANSLYRGGKVAGNEQFF. The CDR3 DNA is TGTGCCAACAGCCTTTATCGGGGGGGCAAAGTAGCGGGAAATGAGCAGTTCTTC.

This clonotype has more than one count but fewer than ten. The chain carries TRBV20-1 and TRBJ1-5; TRBD1 aligns across 7 bases. With V trimmed by 6 bases and J by 0 bases, 5 bases remained unmatched. The CDR3 spans 14 residues. Per the germline V gene, CDR1 is DFQATT and CDR2 is SNEGSKA (reference sequence). The CDR3 coding sequence is TGCAGTGCAAAGGGACAGATTAGCAATCAGCCCCAGCATTTT. This sequence encodes CSAKGQISNQPQHF.